The 19 T cell receptor beta chains below come from one sample, sequenced in a study of blood T cell repertoires in COVID-19. The data were produced by immunoSEQ multiplex PCR, yet TCRdb's version contains in-frame clones alone and is incomplete. The sample lists 350,000 to 400,000 clones; 75% to 90% were seen once. Sequencing was carried out using peripheral blood. Receptors originate from a woman in her fifties or sixties with COVID-19, enrolled during active disease.

This clone appeared a single time. The chain joins TRBV4-1 to TRBJ1-2, with 7 bases fitting TRBD1. Germline V gene data show CDR1 as MGHRA and CDR2 as YSYEKL. This CDR3 region has 16 residues. V lost 4 bases, J lost 8 bases, and 16 bases stayed unmatched. The CDR3 here is CASSLRQGQNLRGYTF. The CDR3 DNA sequence: TGCGCCAGCAGCCTACGACAGGGACAGAATCTCCGGGGCTACACCTTC.

The chain links TRBV18 to TRBJ1-2; no reliable D call. Per the germline V gene, CDR1 is KGHSH and CDR2 is LQKENI. This CDR3 contains 13 residues. Trimming took off 3 bases at V and 8 bases at J, with 13 bases between the two ends. In DNA, the CDR3 is TGTGCCAGCTCACCTCTGAGCGAGGGAGGCTACACCTTC. As protein: CASSPLSEGGYTF.

This clone was detected only once. CDR3 sequence (DNA): TGCAGCACCCGGACAGGGACTGGTCAGCCCCAGCATTTT. Its translation is CSTRTGTGQPQHF. The chain uses TRBV29-1 and TRBJ1-5; 8 bases align to TRBD1. The CDR3 loop spans 13 amino acids. J gave up 6 bases and V 8 bases, and 9 bases lay outside the gene matches. Germline V gene lookup returns CDR1 SQVTM and CDR2 ANQGSEA.

The chain couples TRBV5-1 to TRBJ2-7; 7 bases map to TRBD2. Germline loops: CDR1 SGHRS, CDR2 YFSETQ. The CDR3 covers 16 residues. V shed 3 bases, J shed 0 bases, and the junction held 9 bases outside the gene matches. The CDR3 is CASSSAPSGSSYEQYF. CDR3 bases: TGCGCCAGCAGCTCCGCCCCTAGCGGTAGCTCCTACGAGCAGTACTTC. Full variable domain (missing parts from reference TRBV5-1 and TRBJ2-7): KAGVTQTPRYLIKTRGQQVTLSCSPISGHRSVSWYQQTPGQGLQFLFEYFSETQRNKGNFPGRFSGRQFSNSRSEMNVSTLELGDSALYLCASSSAPSGSSYEQYFGPGTRLTVT.

Regarding this clone: The identical CDR3 is also encoded by other nucleotide sequences in the sample. This chain connects TRBV4-3 to TRBJ1-3; no clear D. V dropped 0 bases and J dropped 3 bases, with 6 bases sitting between them. This CDR3 contains 14 residues. The germline V gene has CDR1 LGHNA and CDR2 YSLEER. The CDR3 sequence is CASSQDGGGNTIYF. The CDR3 DNA reads TGCGCCAGCAGCCAAGATGGCGGTGGAAACACCATATATTTT.

V is TRBV27 and J is TRBJ2-7, with 12 nucleotides matching TRBD2. Trimming cost V 4 bases and J 0 bases; bases outside gene matches: 13. CDR1 is MNHEY, CDR2 SMNVEV, per germline (reference sequence). The CDR3 length is 19 residues. CDR3: CASSSTTSGGGPFSYEQYF. The CDR3 nucleotides read TGTGCCAGCAGTTCAACGACTAGCGGGGGCGGCCCCTTCTCCTACGAGCAGTACTTC.

The rearrangement links TRBV9 to TRBJ1-6; tentative D call: TRBD1 (5 bases). Germline V gene lookup returns CDR1 SGDLS and CDR2 YYNGEE. The CDR3 loop spans 18 amino acids. V was cut by 0 bases and J by 7 bases, with 20 bases left in between. CDR3 amino acids: CASSVDFGGGPPNSPLHF. CDR3 in DNA: TGTGCCAGCAGCGTAGATTTTGGGGGAGGACCGCCAAATTCACCCCTCCACTTT.

This chain uses TRBV7-2 with TRBJ2-2; tentatively, D is TRBD1 (6 bases). The germline V gene encodes CDR1 SGHTA and CDR2 FQGNSA. This CDR3 contains 16 residues. Between the trimmed V and J ends, which lost 1 base and 5 bases, there was a span of 14 bases. The CDR3 spells CASSLVAGALTGELFF. For the CDR3, the DNA is TGTGCCAGCAGCTTAGTTGCAGGGGCGTTAACCGGGGAGCTGTTTTTT.

Comment on this clone: Just one base apart from a much larger clone, this may be a read error. This chain joins TRBV7-3 and TRBJ2-1, with unresolved D. Germline V gene sequence: CDR1 SGHTA, CDR2 FQGTGA. CDR3 length equals 13 residues. V lost 2 bases and J 3 bases, leaving 5 bases between the germline ends. DNA for the CDR3: TGTGCCAGCAGCTTAGACAACTACAATGAGCAGTTCTTC. It translates to CASSLDNYNEQFF.

The chain couples TRBV30 to TRBJ1-6; 7 bases line up with TRBD1. Trimming cost V 3 bases and J 6 bases; bases outside gene matches: 8. The CDR3 totals 15 residues. Germline V gene lookup returns CDR1 GTSNPN and CDR2 SVGIG (reference sequence). As DNA, the CDR3 is TGTGCCTGGAGGGACGGGGACAGAGTTAATTCACCCCTCCACTTT. Translation: CAWRDGDRVNSPLHF. The whole variable domain, remainder taken from reference TRBV30 and TRBJ1-6, is SQTIHQWPATLVQPVGSPLSLECTVEGTSNPNLYWYRQAAGRGLQLLFYSVGIGQISSEVPQNLSASRPQDRQFILSSKKLLLSDSGFYLCAWRDGDRVNSPLHFGNGTRLTVT.

V and J are TRBV2 and TRBJ1-1; weak D call: TRBD1 (6 bases). The CDR3 is made up of 14 amino acids. Germline V CDR1 and CDR2: SNHLY, FYNNEI. The germline V and J ends were trimmed by 3 bases and 3 bases, with 11 bases remaining between them. The CDR3 nucleotides read TGTGCCAGCAGTGATGAGGGGGGGGACACTGAAGCTTTCTTT. Translated, it gives CASSDEGGDTEAFF.

J is TRBJ2-7 and V is TRBV5-4, with TRBD1 matching over 9 bases. Germline CDR1 SGHNT, CDR2 YYREEE (reference sequence). V lost 2 bases, J lost 6 bases, and 9 bases stayed unmatched. This CDR3 comprises 15 residues. In DNA, the CDR3 is TGTGCCAGCAGCTTAAAGGGGACAGGGAACTTCGAGCAGTACTTC. It specifies CASSLKGTGNFEQYF.

The CDR3 DNA is TGTGCCAGCAGCGTCGACAGAAACTATGGCTACACCTTC. Encoded protein: CASSVDRNYGYTF. The chain carries TRBV7-8 and TRBJ1-2; TRBD1 might be the D (5 bases). The V and J ends lost 5 bases and 2 bases respectively, with 9 bases between them. The germline V gene encodes CDR1 SGHVS and CDR2 FQNEAQ. This CDR3 is built from 13 residues.

The J gene is TRBJ2-7, the V gene TRBV5-1; TRBD1 aligns across 9 bases. Germline-derived CDR1 and CDR2 are SGHRS and YFSETQ. J lost 4 bases, V lost 4 bases, and 9 bases had no gene match. The CDR3 runs to 15 residues. Here the CDR3 reads CASSPGQGVRYEQYF. Written as DNA, the CDR3 is TGCGCCAGCAGCCCGGGACAGGGTGTTAGGTACGAGCAGTACTTC.

This clone was picked up a small number of times. V usage is TRBV27 and J usage is TRBJ1-1; weak D call: TRBD1 (6 bases). This CDR3 is 14 amino acids long. In germline, CDR1 is MNHEY, CDR2 SMNVEV (reference sequence). Trimming pared 7 bases from V and 1 base from J, leaving 13 bases between. The CDR3 coding sequence is TGTGCCAGCATAGGGACACACCCGAACACTGAAGCTTTCTTT. Protein product: CASIGTHPNTEAFF.

J is TRBJ2-2 and V is TRBV27; tentative D call: TRBD1 (5 bases). The CDR3 contains 15 residues. CDR1 and CDR2 (germline): MNHEY, SMNVEV (reference sequence). V dropped 2 bases and J dropped 6 bases, with 13 bases sitting between them. The CDR3 is CASSLKGVRAGELFF. The CDR3 region has the DNA TGTGCCAGCAGTTTAAAAGGGGTGAGAGCCGGGGAGCTGTTTTTT.

The J gene is TRBJ1-1, the V gene TRBV11-2; D may be TRBD1 (6 bases). In germline, CDR1 is SGHAT, CDR2 FQNNGV. V was cut by 7 bases and J by 2 bases, with 11 bases left in between. The CDR3 is 13 amino acids. CDR3 sequence (DNA): TGTGCCAGCAACCTACAGGGAAACACTGAAGCTTTCTTT. It is translated as CASNLQGNTEAFF.

The chain employs TRBV14 and TRBJ2-1; the match to TRBD2 covers 11 bases. After removal of 3 bases from V and 3 bases from J, the junction contained 4 bases not matched to a gene. The CDR3 runs 16 residues. Germline values: CDR1 SGHDN, CDR2 FVKESK. The CDR3 loop is CASSQATSGGYNEQFF. DNA of the CDR3: TGTGCCAGCAGCCAGGCCACTAGCGGGGGCTACAATGAGCAGTTCTTC.

This clone showed up just a few times. The chain combines TRBV5-5 with TRBJ2-7; 7 nucleotides match TRBD1. With 0 bases clipped from V and 0 bases from J, the junction kept 12 bases outside the gene matches. The CDR3 is 18 amino acids. The V gene's germline CDR1 is SGHKS and CDR2 YYEKEE (reference sequence). The CDR3 reads CASSLETGRSSSSYEQYF. The CDR3 coding sequence is TGTGCCAGCAGCTTGGAGACAGGGCGTTCCTCTAGCTCCTACGAGCAGTACTTC.